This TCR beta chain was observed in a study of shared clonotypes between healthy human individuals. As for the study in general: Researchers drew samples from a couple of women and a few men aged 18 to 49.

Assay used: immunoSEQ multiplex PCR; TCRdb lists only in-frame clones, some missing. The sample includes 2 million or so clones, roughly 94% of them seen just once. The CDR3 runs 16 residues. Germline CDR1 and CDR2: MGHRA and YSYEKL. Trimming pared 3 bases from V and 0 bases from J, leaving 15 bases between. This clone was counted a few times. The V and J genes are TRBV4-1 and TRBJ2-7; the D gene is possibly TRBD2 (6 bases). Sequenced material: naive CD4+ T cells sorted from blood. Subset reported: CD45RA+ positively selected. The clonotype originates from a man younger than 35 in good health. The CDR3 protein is CASSQRDVARSYEQYF. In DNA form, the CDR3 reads TGCGCCAGCAGCCAGCGGGACGTGGCCCGCTCCTACGAGCAGTACTTC.